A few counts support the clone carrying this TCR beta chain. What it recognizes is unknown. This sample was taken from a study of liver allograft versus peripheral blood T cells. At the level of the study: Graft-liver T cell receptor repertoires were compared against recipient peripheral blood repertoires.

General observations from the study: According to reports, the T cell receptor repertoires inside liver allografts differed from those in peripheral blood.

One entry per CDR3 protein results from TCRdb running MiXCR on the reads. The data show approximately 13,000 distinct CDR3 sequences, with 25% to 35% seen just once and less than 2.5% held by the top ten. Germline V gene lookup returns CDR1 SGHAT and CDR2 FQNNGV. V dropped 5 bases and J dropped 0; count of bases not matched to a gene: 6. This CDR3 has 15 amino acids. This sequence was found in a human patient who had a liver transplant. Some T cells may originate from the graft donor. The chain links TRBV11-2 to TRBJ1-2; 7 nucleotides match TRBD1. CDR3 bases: TGTGCCAGCAGCGCACAGGGGTACGCTAACTATGGCTACACCTTC. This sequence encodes CASSAQGYANYGYTF.